This is a list of T cell receptor beta chains from one sample in a study of T-cell reconstitution after alpha-beta-depleted transplantation in children. Via MiXCR, TCRdb re-called the PCR reads, giving one row per CDR3 protein. The sample shows hundreds of thousands of distinct CDR3 sequences, roughly 8.2% of them seen only once. The sequencing used peripheral blood, collected 360 days after TCRalphabeta/CD19-depleted stem cell transplant. The receptor set was obtained from a female patient between 2 and 15 years old who had a stem cell transplant for Fanconi anemia, so the T cells may come from the graft donor. The CDR3 runs from the conserved cysteine through the conserved F or W. Fields, in order: J gene, D gene, clone size, V gene, CDR3 DNA, CDR3 protein. The D gene is left open where the match is weak. Some rows mark clone size as missing; the rest say once, few, many or name a class of expanded clone.

TRBJ1-6 . few TRBV20-1 TGCAGTGCTAGAGATGTCCCAACCGGGTCTCATTATAATTCACCCCTCCACTTT CSARDVPTGSHYNSPLHF
TRBJ2-1 . many TRBV5-1 TGCGCCAGCAGCTCCGTAACGGCTTACAATGAGCAGTTCTTC CASSSVTAYNEQFF
TRBJ1-5 TRBD1 many TRBV7-2 TGTGCCAGCAGCTTAGCGGCCAGGGGGATAAATCAGCCCCAGCATTTT CASSLAARGINQPQHF
TRBJ1-5 TRBD1 . TRBV6-1 TGTGCCAGCCAGGGGGGACAGGGTAATAATCAGCCCCAGCATTTT CASQGGQGNNQPQHF
TRBJ2-3 TRBD2 many TRBV11-2 TGTGCCAGCAGCTCGAGACTAGCGGGGGGCCCAGATTTTCGATTAGATACGCAGTATTTT CASSSRLAGGPDFRLDTQYF
TRBJ1-2 . few TRBV7-2 TGTGCCAGCAGCTTCACAGGGTTATGGTATGGCTACACCTTC CASSFTGLWYGYTF
TRBJ2-7 . many TRBV12-3/TRBV12-4 TGTGCCAGCAGTTCCCCGTTGGGGGACCACTACGAGCAGTACTTC CASSSPLGDHYEQYF
TRBJ1-2 . few TRBV6-5 TGTGCCAGCAGTTACTCTGCCAGGGGATCCAATGGCTACACCTTC CASSYSARGSNGYTF
TRBJ2-3 . few TRBV20-1 TGCAGTGCTAGATTACCGGGACTGTCTTACACAGATACGCAGTATTTT CSARLPGLSYTDTQYF
TRBJ1-1 . . TRBV12-3/TRBV12-4 TGTGCCAGCAGTCTCAGGGAATCGGTACTTGAGACTGAAGCTTTCTTT CASSLRESVLETEAFF
TRBJ2-1 . many TRBV5-1 TGCGCCAGCAGCTTGGCTAGCGAAGATGAGCAGTTCTTC CASSLASEDEQFF
TRBJ2-2 . many TRBV6-5 TGTGCCAGCAGTTACGGGTCGTGGGGGCAAAACACCGGGGAGCTGTTTTTT CASSYGSWGQNTGELFF
TRBJ2-4 . . TRBV6-2/TRBV6-3 TGTGCCAGCAGTTATTCTTGGGGCTCCGGTCAGTACTTC CASSYSWGSGQYF
TRBJ1-2 . . TRBV7-9 TGTGCCAGCAGCTTACAGGGGAGTGCAGGAGGCTACACCTTC CASSLQGSAGGYTF
TRBJ1-3 . many TRBV28 TGTGCCAGCGGGGGAATAAGCTCTGGAAACACCATATATTTT CASGGISSGNTIYF
TRBJ2-1 . few TRBV6-5 TGTGCCAGCAGTTACCGGGACACCTACAATGAGCAGTTCTTC CASSYRDTYNEQFF
TRBJ1-1 . many TRBV5-4 TGTGCCAGCAGCTTGGGGAACAGGGACACTGAAGCTTTCTTT CASSLGNRDTEAFF
TRBJ2-6 . . TRBV7-9 TGTGCCAGCAGTAAACAGCAAGGATCTGGGGCCAACGTCCTGACTTTC CASSKQQGSGANVLTF
TRBJ2-1 . many TRBV27 TGTGCCAGCAGTCCAGGCGGGTTTGAGCAGTTCTTC CASSPGGFEQFF
TRBJ1-2 . . TRBV10-3 TGTGCCATCAGTGCATCGGGGATTAACTATGGCTACACCTTC CAISASGINYGYTF
TRBJ1-2 TRBD1 . TRBV29-1 TGCAGCGTTTCTCTTATGGGACAGGGGAGCGGCTACACCTTC CSVSLMGQGSGYTF
TRBJ2-5 . many TRBV20-1 TGCAGTGTTCTCTTCCGGGACCTCCAGTACTTC CSVLFRDLQYF
TRBJ1-4 . . TRBV11-1 TGTGCCAGCAGCTACCTTTCGGGGGGATCAAACGTGCATGAAAAACTGTTTTTT CASSYLSGGSNVHEKLFF
TRBJ2-1 . many TRBV10-3 TGTGCCATCAGTGAGTCCGGACTGATGGTGAGGCGAACTGGCAATGAGCAGTTCTTC CAISESGLMVRRTGNEQFF
TRBJ2-3 . many TRBV5-1 TGCGCCAGCAGCTTGGAGGCTAGCGATACAGATACGCAGTATTTT CASSLEASDTDTQYF
TRBJ2-2 TRBD2 few TRBV5-1 TGCGCCAGCAGCTTGGAGGGACTAGGGTTAACCGGGGAGCTGTTTTTT CASSLEGLGLTGELFF
TRBJ2-1 . many TRBV6-2/TRBV6-3 TGTGCCAGCAGTCGCAGCCCGTATGAGCAGTTCTTC CASSRSPYEQFF
TRBJ2-3 TRBD2 many TRBV27 TGTGCCAGCAGTCTGGGACTAGCGGAGGATACGCAGTATTTT CASSLGLAEDTQYF
TRBJ2-7 TRBD2 few TRBV7-3 TGTGCCAGCAGCTTGGGACTAGGGACGTCCTACGAGCAGTACTTC CASSLGLGTSYEQYF
TRBJ1-1 . many TRBV10-3 TGTGCCATCAGACAGGAATACACTGAAGCTTTCTTT CAIRQEYTEAFF
TRBJ2-1 . many TRBV29-1 TGCAGCGTTACTGGGGCTTCGAGCTCCTACAATGAGCAGTTCTTC CSVTGASSSYNEQFF
TRBJ2-3 TRBD1 many TRBV28 TGTGCCAGCACCCCCGACAGGGCCGTGGCAGATACGCAGTATTTT CASTPDRAVADTQYF
TRBJ2-5 . few TRBV15 TGTGCCACCAGCAGAGCAACTCAACAAGAGACCCAGTACTTC CATSRATQQETQYF
TRBJ2-5 . many TRBV29-1 TGCAGCGCTCTAGGAGGTGGGGAGACCCAGTACTTC CSALGGGETQYF
TRBJ2-7 . many TRBV2 TGTGCCAGCAGGTTACATAGCTCCTACGAGCAGTACTTC CASRLHSSYEQYF
TRBJ2-7 TRBD1 few TRBV5-1 TGCGCCAGCAGCTTCGCGGGACAGGGGGCGCTTGAGCAGTACTTC CASSFAGQGALEQYF
TRBJ2-7 TRBD2 many TRBV20-1 TGCAGTGCCCTGGAGCGGGGGGGTTCCTACGAGCAGTACTTC CSALERGGSYEQYF
TRBJ1-1 . many TRBV29-1 TGCAGCGCTTACCTGTTGAACACTGAAGCTTTCTTT CSAYLLNTEAFF
TRBJ2-6 . many TRBV9 TGTGCCAGCAGTTGGACGACGGCGAGCTCTGGGGCCAACGTCCTGACTTTC CASSWTTASSGANVLTF
TRBJ1-1 . many TRBV5-1 TGCGCCAGCAGCTTGGGGACAGCAGTGAACACTGAAGCTTTCTTT CASSLGTAVNTEAFF
TRBJ1-2 TRBD1 few TRBV24-1 TGTGCCACCAGTGATGAGACAGGGGAAAATCATGGCTACACCTTC CATSDETGENHGYTF
TRBJ1-1 . few TRBV11-2 TGTGCCAGCAGCTTAGTTTATTCTGGGGGGAACACTGAAGCTTTCTTT CASSLVYSGGNTEAFF
TRBJ2-7 . many TRBV28 TGTGCCAGCAGTTTTACAGGCTACGAGCAGTACTTC CASSFTGYEQYF
TRBJ2-1 TRBD2 many TRBV24-1 TGTGCCACCAGTGGGGTGGGACTAGCCTCGAATGAGCAGTTCTTC CATSGVGLASNEQFF
TRBJ1-4 TRBD1 few TRBV4-1 TGCGCCAGCAGCCCCCCTTGGGACAGGATCCCAGCTAATGAAAAACTGTTTTTT CASSPPWDRIPANEKLFF
TRBJ1-4 . many TRBV12-3/TRBV12-4 TGTGCCAGCAGTTATTCCCTCGACGAGAAAAAACTGTTTTTT CASSYSLDEKKLFF
TRBJ2-1 . few TRBV6-2/TRBV6-3 TGTGCCAGCAGCCCTATAGCGGAAGAGAAGTACGATGAGCAGTTCTTC CASSPIAEEKYDEQFF
TRBJ2-3 TRBD2 . TRBV2 TGTGCCTTCACCCCTGCGGCTAGCGGGGGGGCGAGCACAGATACGCAGTATTTT CAFTPAASGGASTDTQYF
TRBJ1-1 . few TRBV10-3 TGTGCCATCAGTGAGGAGGATTCGGGGGGGCGCACTGAAGCTTTCTTT CAISEEDSGGRTEAFF
TRBJ1-6 TRBD1 . TRBV5-1 TGCGCCAGCAGCTTGGACAGGGGGCTCGATAATTCACCCCTCCACTTT CASSLDRGLDNSPLHF
TRBJ2-3 TRBD2 few TRBV20-1 TGCAGTGCTAGCAGCGGGGGGGAACTGGCGCCAGATACGCAGTATTTT CSASSGGELAPDTQYF
TRBJ1-4 . many TRBV6-6 TGTGCCAGTCGGGCCAGTCAACATGGGGAACTGTTTTTT CASRASQHGELFF